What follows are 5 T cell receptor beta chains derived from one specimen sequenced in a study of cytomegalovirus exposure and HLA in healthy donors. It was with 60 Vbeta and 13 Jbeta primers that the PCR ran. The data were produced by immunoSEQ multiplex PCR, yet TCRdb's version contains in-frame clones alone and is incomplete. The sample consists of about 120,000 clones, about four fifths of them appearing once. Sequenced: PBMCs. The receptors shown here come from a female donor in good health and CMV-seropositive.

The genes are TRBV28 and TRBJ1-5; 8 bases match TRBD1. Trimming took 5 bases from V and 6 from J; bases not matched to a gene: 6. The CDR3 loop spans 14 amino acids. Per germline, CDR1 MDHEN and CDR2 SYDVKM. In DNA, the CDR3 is TGTGCCAGCAGTAATGGACAGGGACGTCAGCCCCAGCATTTT. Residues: CASSNGQGRQPQHF.

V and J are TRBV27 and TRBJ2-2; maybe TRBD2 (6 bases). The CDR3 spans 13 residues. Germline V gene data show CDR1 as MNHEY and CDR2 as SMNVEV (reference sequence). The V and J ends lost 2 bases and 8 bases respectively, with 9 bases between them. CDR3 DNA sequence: TGTGCCAGCAGTTTAATGCGGGAAGGGGAGCTGTTTTTT. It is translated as CASSLMREGELFF.

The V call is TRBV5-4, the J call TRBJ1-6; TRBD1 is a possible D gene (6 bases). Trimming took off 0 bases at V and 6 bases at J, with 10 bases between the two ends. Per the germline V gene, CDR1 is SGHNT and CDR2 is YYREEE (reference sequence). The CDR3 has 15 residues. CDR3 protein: CASSLDPGANSPLHF. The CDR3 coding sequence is TGTGCCAGCAGCTTGGATCCAGGGGCTAATTCACCCCTCCACTTT. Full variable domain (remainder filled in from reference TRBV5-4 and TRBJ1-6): ETGVTQSPTHLIKTRGQQVTLRCSSQSGHNTVSWYQQALGQGPQFIFQYYREEENGRGNFPPRFSGLQFPNYSSELNVNALELDDSALYLCASSLDPGANSPLHFGNGTRLTVT.

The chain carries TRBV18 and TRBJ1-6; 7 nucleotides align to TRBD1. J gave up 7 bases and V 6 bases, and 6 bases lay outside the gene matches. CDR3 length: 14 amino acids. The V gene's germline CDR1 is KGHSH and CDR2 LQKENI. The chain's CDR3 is CASSPGTANSPLHF. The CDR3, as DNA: TGTGCCAGCTCGCCCGGGACAGCGAATTCACCCCTCCACTTT.

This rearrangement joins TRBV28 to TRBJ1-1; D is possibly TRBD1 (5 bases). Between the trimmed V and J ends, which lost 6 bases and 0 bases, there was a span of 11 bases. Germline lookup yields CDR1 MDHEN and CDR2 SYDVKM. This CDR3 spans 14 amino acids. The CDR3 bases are TGTGCCAGCAGGACCGACAGTTTGAACACTGAAGCTTTCTTT. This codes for CASRTDSLNTEAFF.